What follows describes a single T cell receptor (beta chain). As yet, its antigen is unknown. Libraries were prepared by immunoSEQ multiplex PCR; TCRdb keeps only in-frame clonotypes and omits some of them. Of about 150,000 clones in the sample, about 88% are singletons; the top ten hold 4.1%. Indicated time point: baseline pretreatment blood. Treatment reported: 15 Gy SBRT to primary tumor, nephrectomy 4 weeks later. Blood was sampled at baseline, 2 weeks and 4 weeks after SBRT. This sample was taken from a study of radiation and T cells in renal cell carcinoma. The study's findings and limits: Without pretreatment biopsies, baseline tumor clonotype presence was undetermined.

The CDR3 length is 13 residues. Germline loops: CDR1 MNHNY, CDR2 SVGAGI (reference sequence). The receptor was isolated from a woman aged 70-85 years with renal cell carcinoma. The source material was blood, sampled from a patient whose treatment included radiotherapy and nephrectomy. V and J are TRBV6-6 and TRBJ2-5; D is perhaps TRBD1 (5 bases). The end of the DNA is better explained by TRBJ2-7, so the J call may be wrong. In nucleotides, the CDR3 is TGTGCCAGCAGTTACCAGGGCCCCTACGAGCAGTACTTC. Translated, it gives CASSYQGPYEQYF.